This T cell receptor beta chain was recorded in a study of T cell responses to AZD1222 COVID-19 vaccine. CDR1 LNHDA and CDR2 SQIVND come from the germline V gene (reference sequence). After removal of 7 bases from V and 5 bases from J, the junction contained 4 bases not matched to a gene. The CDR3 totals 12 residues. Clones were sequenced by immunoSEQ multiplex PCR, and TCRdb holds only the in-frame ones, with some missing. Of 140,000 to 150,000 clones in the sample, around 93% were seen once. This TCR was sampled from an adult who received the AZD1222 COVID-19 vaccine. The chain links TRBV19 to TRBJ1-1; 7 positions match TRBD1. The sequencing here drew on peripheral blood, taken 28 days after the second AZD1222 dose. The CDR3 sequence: CASTGGRTEAFF. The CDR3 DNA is TGTGCCAGTACAGGGGGGAGGACTGAAGCTTTCTTT. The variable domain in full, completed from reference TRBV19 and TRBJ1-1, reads DGGITQSPKYLFRKEGQNVTLSCEQNLNHDAMYWYRQDPGQGLRLIYYSQIVNDFQKGDIAEGYSVSREKKESFPLTVTSAQKNPTAFYLCASTGGRTEAFFGQGTRLTVV.